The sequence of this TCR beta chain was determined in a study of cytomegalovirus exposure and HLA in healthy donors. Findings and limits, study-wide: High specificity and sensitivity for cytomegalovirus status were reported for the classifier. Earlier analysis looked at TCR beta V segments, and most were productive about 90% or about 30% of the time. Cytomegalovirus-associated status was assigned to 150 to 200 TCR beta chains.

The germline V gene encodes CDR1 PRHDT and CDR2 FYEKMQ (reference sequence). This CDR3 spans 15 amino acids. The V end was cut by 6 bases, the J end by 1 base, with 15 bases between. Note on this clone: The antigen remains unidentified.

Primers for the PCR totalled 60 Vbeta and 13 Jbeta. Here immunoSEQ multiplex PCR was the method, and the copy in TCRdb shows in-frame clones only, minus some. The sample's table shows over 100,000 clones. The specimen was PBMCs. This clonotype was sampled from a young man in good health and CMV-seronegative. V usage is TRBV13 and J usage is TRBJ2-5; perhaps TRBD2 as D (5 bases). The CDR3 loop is CASSEGPSLQETQYF. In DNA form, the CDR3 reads TGTGCCAGCAGTGAGGGCCCCTCTCTCCAAGAGACCCAGTACTTC.